This TCR beta chain comes out of a study of T cell responses to AZD1222 COVID-19 vaccine. Researchers grouped second doses given at about 4 or about 12 weeks into one pool. Repertoires were generated with immunoSEQ multiplex PCR, while TCRdb's copy carries only in-frame clones and drops some. Of roughly 130,000 clones in the sample, about 93% were seen once. CDR3 size: 13 residues. Germline V gene sequence: CDR1 SEHNR, CDR2 FQNEAQ (reference sequence). The V end was cut by 1 base, the J end by 1 base, with 4 bases between. General study findings and limits: Donors skewed white British and female; clonal diversity was possibly underestimated. Only a handful of AZD1222 recipients, roughly six in all, had baseline seropositivity. Spike was spanned by vaccine-associated CD4 TCRs, which were dominant at 160-218 and 743-854.

Comment on this clone: Its antigen is currently unknown.

This clonotype originated in an adult who received the AZD1222 COVID-19 vaccine. Sequencing was performed on peripheral blood, taken 28 days after the second AZD1222 dose. V and J are TRBV7-9 and TRBJ1-1; D call uncertain. The CDR3 here is CASSLGSNTEAFF. As DNA, the CDR3 is TGTGCCAGCAGCTTAGGATCGAACACTGAAGCTTTCTTT.